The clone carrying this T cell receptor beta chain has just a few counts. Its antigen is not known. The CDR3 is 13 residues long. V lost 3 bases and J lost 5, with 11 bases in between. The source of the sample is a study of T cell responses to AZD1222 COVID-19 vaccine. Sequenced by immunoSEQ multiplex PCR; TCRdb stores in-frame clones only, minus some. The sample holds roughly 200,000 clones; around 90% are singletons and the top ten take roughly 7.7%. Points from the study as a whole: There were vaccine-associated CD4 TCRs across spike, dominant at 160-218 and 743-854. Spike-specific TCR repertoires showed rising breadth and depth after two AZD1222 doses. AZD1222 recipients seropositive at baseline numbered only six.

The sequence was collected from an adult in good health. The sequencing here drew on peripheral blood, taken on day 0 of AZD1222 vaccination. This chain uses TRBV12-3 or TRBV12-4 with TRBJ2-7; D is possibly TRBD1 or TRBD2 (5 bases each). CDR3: CASSFGAYDEQYF. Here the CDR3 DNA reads TGTGCCAGCAGTTTCGGGGCTTACGACGAGCAGTACTTC.